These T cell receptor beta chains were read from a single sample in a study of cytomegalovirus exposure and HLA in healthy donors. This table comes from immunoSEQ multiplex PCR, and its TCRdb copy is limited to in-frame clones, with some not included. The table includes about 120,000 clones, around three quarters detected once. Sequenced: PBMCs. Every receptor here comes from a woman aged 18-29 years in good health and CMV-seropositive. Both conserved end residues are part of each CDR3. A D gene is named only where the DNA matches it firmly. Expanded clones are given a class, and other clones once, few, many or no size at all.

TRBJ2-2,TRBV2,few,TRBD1,CASSKTGGADTGELFF,TGTGCCAGCAGTAAAACAGGGGGCGCTGACACCGGGGAGCTGTTTTTT
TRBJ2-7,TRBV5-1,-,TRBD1,CASSLEGLGTGGNEQYF,TGCGCCAGCAGCTTGGAGGGTTTGGGGACAGGGGGGAACGAGCAGTACTTC
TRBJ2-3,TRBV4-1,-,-,CASNPGETDTQYF,TGCGCCAGCAACCCAGGGGAGACAGATACGCAGTATTTT
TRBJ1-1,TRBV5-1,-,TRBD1,CASSTGTGEAFF,TGCGCCAGCAGCACTGGGACAGGAGAAGCTTTCTTT
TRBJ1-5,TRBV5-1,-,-,CASSPTSGGNQPQHF,TGCGCCAGCAGCCCTACATCAGGCGGCAATCAGCCCCAGCATTTT
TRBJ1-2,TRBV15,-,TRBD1,CATTDRYYGYTF,TGTGCGACCACGGACAGGTACTATGGCTACACCTTC
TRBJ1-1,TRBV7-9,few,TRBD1,CASSLLYRGRTEAFF,TGTGCCAGCAGCTTGCTATACAGGGGGCGAACTGAAGCTTTCTTT
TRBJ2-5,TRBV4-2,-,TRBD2,CASSQASGRAGETQYF,TGTGCCAGCAGCCAAGCAAGCGGGAGGGCCGGGGAGACCCAGTACTTC
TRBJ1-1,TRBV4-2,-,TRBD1,CASSHLPGQGSETEAFF,TGTGCCAGCAGCCACCTACCGGGACAGGGATCAGAGACTGAAGCTTTCTTT
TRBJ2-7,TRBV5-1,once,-,CASSLGVYEQYF,TGCGCCAGCAGCTTGGGAGTTTACGAGCAGTACTTC
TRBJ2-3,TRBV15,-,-,CATSRVKASLDTQYF,TGTGCCACCAGCAGAGTTAAGGCTAGCTTAGATACGCAGTATTTT
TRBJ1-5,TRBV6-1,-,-,CASIWGHSNQPQHF,TGTGCCAGCATCTGGGGCCATAGCAATCAGCCCCAGCATTTT
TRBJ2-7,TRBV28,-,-,CASSLRGVHEQYF,TGTGCCAGCAGTTTACGCGGGGTCCACGAGCAGTACTTC
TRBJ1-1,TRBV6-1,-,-,CASSGTGTNTEAFF,TGTGCCAGCAGTGGAACAGGGACGAACACTGAAGCTTTCTTT
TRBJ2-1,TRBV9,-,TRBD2,CASSAPGLRDEQFF,TGTGCCAGCAGCGCCCCGGGACTAAGGGATGAGCAGTTCTTC
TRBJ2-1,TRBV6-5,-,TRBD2,CASSFQTSGSNEQFF,TGTGCCAGCAGTTTTCAGACTAGCGGGAGCAATGAGCAGTTCTTC
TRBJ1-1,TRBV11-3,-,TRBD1,CASSQRTGTSTEAFF,TGTGCCAGCAGCCAGCGGACAGGGACCAGCACTGAAGCTTTCTTT